This entry features one T cell receptor (beta chain) sequence. Its antigen is as yet unknown. This sample was taken from a study of shared clonotypes between healthy human individuals. On the study more broadly: Three plates each covered CD4 naive and memory; CD8 naive two, CD8 memory one.

Trimming took 6 bases from V and 0 from J, leaving 15 bases between them. Looked up from germline, CDR1 is SGHDT and CDR2 is YYEEEE. CDR3 length: 15 amino acids. Broader study findings: Larger richness was generally estimated for naive than memory subsets. Sequencing depth was a factor that was expected to affect clonotype sharing among donors.

Profiling relied on immunoSEQ multiplex PCR, and the TCRdb table lists in-frame clones only, not all of them. The table lists 600,000 to 750,000 clones, about 90% of them singletons. This chain uses TRBV5-6 with TRBJ1-1; D gene ambiguous. The specimen was memory CD8+ T cells from PBMCs. Subset meaning: CD45RO+ cells pooled with CCR7-negative TemRA cells. This receptor was taken from a man aged 18 to 35 in good health. Some clones in this sample may be carry-over from other donors' samples. The CDR3 bases are TGTGCCAGCACCGATTCGCCCGGGTTGAACACTGAAGCTTTCTTT. Its translation: CASTDSPGLNTEAFF.